This TCR beta chain appears in the sequencing data of a study of blood T cell repertoires in COVID-19. Study-level information: Nucleic acid was either cDNA or gDNA, and it came from T cells, B-cell-depleted T cells, or PBMCs.

In the study's own analysis: Nucleated cell number was recorded as an estimate derived from reference gene primer amplification. Method: immunoSEQ multiplex PCR; TCRdb's copy keeps in-frame clones and lacks some. V and J calls and clone size are given by that table; D and trimming were obtained from the DNA. Of roughly 46,000 clones listed, 80% to 90% are singletons. The germline V gene encodes CDR1 SGHRS and CDR2 YFSETQ. The CDR3 spans 17 residues. V lost 0 bases, J lost 4 bases, and 17 bases lay in between. The chain combines TRBV5-1 with TRBJ1-3; D is possibly TRBD1 (5 bases). This receptor was identified in a human donor with active COVID-19. The donor label of this sample is uncertain. Sequenced: peripheral blood. CDR3 sequence (DNA): TGCGCCAGCAGCTTGGACCCAGGGAATCATATCGGAAACACCATATATTTT. As protein: CASSLDPGNHIGNTIYF.